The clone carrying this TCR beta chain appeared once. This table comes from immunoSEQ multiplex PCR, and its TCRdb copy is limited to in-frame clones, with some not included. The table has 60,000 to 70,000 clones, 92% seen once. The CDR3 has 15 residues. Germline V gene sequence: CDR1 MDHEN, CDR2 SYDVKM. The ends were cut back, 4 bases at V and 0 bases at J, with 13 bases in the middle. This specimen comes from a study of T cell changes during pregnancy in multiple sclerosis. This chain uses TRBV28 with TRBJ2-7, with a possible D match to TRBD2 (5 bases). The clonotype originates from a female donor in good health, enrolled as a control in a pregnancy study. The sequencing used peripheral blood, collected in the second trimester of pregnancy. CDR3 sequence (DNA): TGTGCCAGCAGTTCTGTACGGGGTAGCTCCTACGAGCAGTACTTC. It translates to CASSSVRGSSYEQYF.